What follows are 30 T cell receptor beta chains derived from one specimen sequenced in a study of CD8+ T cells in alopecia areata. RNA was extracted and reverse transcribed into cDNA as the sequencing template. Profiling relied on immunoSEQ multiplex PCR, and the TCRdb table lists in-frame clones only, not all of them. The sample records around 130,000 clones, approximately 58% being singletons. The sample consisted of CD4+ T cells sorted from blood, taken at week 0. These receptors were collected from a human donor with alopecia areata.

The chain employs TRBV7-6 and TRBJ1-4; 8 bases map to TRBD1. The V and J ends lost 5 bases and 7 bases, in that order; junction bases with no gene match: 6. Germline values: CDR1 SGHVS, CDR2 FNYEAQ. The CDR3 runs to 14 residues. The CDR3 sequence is CASSPDRVGEKLFF. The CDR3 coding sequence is TGTGCCAGCAGCCCGGACAGGGTCGGTGAAAAACTGTTTTTT.

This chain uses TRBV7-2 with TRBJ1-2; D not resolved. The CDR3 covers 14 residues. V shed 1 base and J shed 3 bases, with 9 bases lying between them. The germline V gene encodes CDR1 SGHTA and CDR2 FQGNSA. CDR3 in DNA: TGTGCCAGCAGCTTAGTAACAGCCCACTATGGCTACACCTTC. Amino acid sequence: CASSLVTAHYGYTF.

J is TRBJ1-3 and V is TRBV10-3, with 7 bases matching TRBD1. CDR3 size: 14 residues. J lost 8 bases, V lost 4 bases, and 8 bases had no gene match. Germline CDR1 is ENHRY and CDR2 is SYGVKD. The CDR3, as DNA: TGTGCCATCAGTGGTACAGGGGACGGAGACACCATATATTTT. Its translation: CAISGTGDGDTIYF.

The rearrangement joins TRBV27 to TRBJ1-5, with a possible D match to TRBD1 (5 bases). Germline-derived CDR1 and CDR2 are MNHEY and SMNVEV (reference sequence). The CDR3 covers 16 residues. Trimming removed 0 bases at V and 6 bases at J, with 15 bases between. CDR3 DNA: TGTGCCAGCAGTTTATCGCGGATGGGGGGGGGTCAGCCCCAGCATTTT. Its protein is CASSLSRMGGGQPQHF.

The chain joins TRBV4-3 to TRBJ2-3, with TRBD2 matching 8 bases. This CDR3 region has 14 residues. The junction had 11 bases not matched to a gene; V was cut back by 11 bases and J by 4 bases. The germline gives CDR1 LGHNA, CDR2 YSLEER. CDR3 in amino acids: CAGSRGGSADTQYF. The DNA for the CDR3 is TGCGCCGGTAGCCGGGGGGGCAGTGCAGATACGCAGTATTTT.

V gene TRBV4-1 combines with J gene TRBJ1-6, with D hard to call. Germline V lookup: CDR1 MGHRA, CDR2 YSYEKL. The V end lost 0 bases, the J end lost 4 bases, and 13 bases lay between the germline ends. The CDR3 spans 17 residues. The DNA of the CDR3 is TGCGCCAGCAGCCAAGATTTCGGCCGCAAGTATAATTCACCCCTCCACTTT. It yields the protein CASSQDFGRKYNSPLHF.

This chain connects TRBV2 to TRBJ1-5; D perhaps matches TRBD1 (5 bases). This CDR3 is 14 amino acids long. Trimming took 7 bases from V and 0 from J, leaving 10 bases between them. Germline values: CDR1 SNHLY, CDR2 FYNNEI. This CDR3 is CASNFGGSNQPQHF. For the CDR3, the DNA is TGTGCCAGCAATTTCGGGGGTAGCAATCAGCCCCAGCATTTT.

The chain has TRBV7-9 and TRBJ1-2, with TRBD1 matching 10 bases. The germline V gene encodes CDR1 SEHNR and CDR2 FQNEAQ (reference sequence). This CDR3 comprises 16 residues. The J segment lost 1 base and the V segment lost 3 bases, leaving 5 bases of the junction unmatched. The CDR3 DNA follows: TGTGCCAGCAGCTTCCCCGGACAGGGGGATAACTATGGCTACACCTTC. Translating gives CASSFPGQGDNYGYTF.

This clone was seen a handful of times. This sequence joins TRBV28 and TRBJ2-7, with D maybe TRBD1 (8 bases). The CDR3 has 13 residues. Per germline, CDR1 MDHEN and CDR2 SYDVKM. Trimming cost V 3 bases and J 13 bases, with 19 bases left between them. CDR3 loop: CASSFPDREGLYF. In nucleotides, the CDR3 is TGTGCCAGCAGTTTCCCGGACAGGGAGGGTCTCTACTTC.

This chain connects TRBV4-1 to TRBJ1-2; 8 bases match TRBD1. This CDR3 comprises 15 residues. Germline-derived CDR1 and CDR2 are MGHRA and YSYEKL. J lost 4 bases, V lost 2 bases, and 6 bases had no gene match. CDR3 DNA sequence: TGCGCCAGCAGCCAAACCGGGACAGGTTCCTATGGCTACACCTTC. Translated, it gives CASSQTGTGSYGYTF.

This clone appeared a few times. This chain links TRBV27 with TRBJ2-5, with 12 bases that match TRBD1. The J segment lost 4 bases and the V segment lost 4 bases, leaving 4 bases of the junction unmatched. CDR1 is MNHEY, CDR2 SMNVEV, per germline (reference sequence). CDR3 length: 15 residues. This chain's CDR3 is CASSSAGQGAETQYF. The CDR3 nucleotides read TGTGCCAGCAGTTCCGCGGGACAGGGGGCAGAGACCCAGTACTTC.

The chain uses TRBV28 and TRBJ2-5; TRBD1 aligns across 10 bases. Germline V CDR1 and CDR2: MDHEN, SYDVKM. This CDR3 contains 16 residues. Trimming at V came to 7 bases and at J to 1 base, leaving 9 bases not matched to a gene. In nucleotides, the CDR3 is TGTGCCAGCAAACTTCCGGGACAGGGGTTCCAAGAGACCCAGTACTTC. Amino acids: CASKLPGQGFQETQYF.

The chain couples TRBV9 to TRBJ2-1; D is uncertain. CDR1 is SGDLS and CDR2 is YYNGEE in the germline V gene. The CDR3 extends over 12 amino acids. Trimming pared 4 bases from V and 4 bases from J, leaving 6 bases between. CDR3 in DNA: TGTGCCAGCAGCCCTCGATACAATGAGCAGTTCTTC. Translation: CASSPRYNEQFF.

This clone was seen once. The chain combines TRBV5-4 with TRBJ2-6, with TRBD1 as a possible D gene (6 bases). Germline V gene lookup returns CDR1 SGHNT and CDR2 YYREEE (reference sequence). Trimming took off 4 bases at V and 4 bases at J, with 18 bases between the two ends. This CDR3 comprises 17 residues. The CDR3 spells CASSPNNRASGANVLTF. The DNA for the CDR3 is TGTGCCAGCAGCCCGAACAACAGGGCCTCAGGGGCCAACGTCCTGACTTTC.

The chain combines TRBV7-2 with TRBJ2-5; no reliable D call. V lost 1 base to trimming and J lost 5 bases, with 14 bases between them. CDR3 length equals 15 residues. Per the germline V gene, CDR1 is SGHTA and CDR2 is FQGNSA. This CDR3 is CASSLVSDGLETQYF. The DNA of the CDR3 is TGTGCCAGCAGCTTAGTATCGGATGGCTTGGAGACCCAGTACTTC.

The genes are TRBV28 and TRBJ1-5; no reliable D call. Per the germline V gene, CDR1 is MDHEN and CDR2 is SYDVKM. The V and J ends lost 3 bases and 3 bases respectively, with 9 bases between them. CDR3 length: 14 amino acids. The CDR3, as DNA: TGTGCCAGCAGTTTCCGCAGCTACAATCAGCCCCAGCATTTT. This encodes CASSFRSYNQPQHF.

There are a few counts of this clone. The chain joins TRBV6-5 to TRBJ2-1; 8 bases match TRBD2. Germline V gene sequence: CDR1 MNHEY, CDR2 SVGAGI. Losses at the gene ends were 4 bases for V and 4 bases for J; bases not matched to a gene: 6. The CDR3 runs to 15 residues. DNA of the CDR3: TGTGCCAGCAGTTTACGACTAGCGACTTACAATGAGCAGTTCTTC. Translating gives CASSLRLATYNEQFF.

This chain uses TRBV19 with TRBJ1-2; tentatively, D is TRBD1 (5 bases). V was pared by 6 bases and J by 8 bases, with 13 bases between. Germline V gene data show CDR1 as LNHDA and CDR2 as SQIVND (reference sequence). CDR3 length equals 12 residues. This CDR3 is CASSASGRGYTF. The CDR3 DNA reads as TGTGCCAGTAGCGCCTCGGGGCGGGGCTACACCTTC.

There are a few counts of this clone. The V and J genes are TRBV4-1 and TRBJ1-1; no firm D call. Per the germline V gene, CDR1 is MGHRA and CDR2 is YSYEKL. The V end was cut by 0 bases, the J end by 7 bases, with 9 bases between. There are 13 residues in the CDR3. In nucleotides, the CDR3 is TGCGCCAGCAGCCAAGACCGACCCGGTGAAGCTTTCTTT. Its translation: CASSQDRPGEAFF.

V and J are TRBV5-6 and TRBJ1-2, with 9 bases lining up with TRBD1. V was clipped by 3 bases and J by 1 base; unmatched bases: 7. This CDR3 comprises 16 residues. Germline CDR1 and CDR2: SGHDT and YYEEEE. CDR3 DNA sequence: TGTGCCAGCAGCTCCGGGACAGGGATTCGTAACTATGGCTACACCTTC. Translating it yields CASSSGTGIRNYGYTF.

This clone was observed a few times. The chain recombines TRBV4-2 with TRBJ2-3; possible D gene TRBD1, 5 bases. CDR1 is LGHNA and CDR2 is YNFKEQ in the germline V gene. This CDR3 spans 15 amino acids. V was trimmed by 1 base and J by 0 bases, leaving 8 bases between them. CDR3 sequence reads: CASSQVGASTDTQYF. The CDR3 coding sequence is TGTGCCAGCAGCCAAGTAGGGGCTAGCACAGATACGCAGTATTTT.

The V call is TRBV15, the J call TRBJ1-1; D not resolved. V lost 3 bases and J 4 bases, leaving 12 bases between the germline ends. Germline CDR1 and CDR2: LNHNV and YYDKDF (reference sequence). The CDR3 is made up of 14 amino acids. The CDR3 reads CATSRAQDGTEAFF. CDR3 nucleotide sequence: TGTGCCACCAGCAGGGCCCAGGATGGCACTGAAGCTTTCTTT.

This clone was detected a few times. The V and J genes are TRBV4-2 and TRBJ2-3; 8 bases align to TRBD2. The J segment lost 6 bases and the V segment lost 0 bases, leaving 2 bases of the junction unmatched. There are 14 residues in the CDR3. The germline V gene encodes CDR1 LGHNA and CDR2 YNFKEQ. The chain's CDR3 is CASSQDGGADTQYF. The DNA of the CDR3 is TGTGCCAGCAGCCAAGACGGGGGGGCCGATACGCAGTATTTT.

The CDR3 DNA is TGTGCCAGCAGCCACACCCAGGGAAGACCCTACGAGCAGTACTTC. This gives the protein CASSHTQGRPYEQYF. The V call is TRBV5-6, the J call TRBJ2-7, with D possibly matching TRBD1 (5 bases). CDR1 and CDR2 from the germline V gene are SGHDT and YYEEEE. The CDR3 is made up of 15 amino acids. Trimming took 4 bases from V and 2 from J, leaving 16 bases between them.

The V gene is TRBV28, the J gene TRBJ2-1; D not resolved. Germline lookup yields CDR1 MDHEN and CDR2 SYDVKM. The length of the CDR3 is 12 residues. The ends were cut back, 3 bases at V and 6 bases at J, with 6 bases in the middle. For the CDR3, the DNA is TGTGCCAGCAGTTTGAAGGGCAATGAGCAGTTCTTC. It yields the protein CASSLKGNEQFF.

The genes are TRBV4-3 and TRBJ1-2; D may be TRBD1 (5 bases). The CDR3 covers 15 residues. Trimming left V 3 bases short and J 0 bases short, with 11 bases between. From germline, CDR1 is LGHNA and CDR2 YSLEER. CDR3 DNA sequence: TGCGCCAGCAGCCACTATCGACAGTCTAACTATGGCTACACCTTC. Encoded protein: CASSHYRQSNYGYTF.

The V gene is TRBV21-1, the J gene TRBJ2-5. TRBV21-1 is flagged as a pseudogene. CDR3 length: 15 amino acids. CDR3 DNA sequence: TGTGCCAGCAGCAAAGCGGAAAGGGCGGCGGAGACCCAGTACTTC. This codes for CASSKAERAAETQYF.

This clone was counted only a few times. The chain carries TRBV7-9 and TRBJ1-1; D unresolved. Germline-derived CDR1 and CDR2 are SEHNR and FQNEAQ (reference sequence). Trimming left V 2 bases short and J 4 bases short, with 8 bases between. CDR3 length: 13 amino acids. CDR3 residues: CASSLPIGTEAFF. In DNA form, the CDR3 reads TGTGCCAGCAGCTTACCCATCGGCACTGAAGCTTTCTTT. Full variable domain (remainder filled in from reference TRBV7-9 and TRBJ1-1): DTGVSQNPRHKITKRGQNVTFRCDPISEHNRLYWYRQTLGQGPEFLTYFQNEAQLEKSRLLSDRFSAERPKGSFSTLEIQRTEQGDSAMYLCASSLPIGTEAFFGQGTRLTVV.

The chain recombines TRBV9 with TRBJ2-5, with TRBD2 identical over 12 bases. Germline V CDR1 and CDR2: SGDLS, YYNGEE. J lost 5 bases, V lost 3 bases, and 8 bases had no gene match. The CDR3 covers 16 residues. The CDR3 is CASSASSGGASETQYF. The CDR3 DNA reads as TGTGCCAGCAGCGCATCTAGCGGGGGGGCCAGCGAGACCCAGTACTTC.

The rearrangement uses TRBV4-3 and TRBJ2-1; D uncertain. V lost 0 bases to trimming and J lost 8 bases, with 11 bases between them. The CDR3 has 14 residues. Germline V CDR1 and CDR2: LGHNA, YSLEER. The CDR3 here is CASSQDYGSHEQFF. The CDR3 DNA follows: TGCGCCAGCAGCCAAGATTATGGTTCCCATGAGCAGTTCTTC.